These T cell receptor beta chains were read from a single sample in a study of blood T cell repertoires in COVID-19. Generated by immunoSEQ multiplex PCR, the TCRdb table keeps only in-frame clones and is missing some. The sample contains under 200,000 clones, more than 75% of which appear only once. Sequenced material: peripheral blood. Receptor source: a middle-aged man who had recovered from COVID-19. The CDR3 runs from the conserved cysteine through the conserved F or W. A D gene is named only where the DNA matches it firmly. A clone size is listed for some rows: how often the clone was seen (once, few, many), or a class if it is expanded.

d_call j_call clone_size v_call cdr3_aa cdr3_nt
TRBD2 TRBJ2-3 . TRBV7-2 CASSLVSSGRGETQYF TGTGCCAGCAGCTTAGTTTCTAGCGGGAGAGGCGAAACGCAGTATTTT
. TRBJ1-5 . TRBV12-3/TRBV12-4 CASRYSNQPQHF TGTGCCAGCAGATATAGCAATCAGCCCCAGCATTTT
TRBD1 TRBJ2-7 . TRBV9 CASSVAGTAYEQYF TGTGCCAGCAGCGTAGCCGGGACAGCCTACGAGCAGTACTTC
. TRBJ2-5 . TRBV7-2 CASSYTKETQYF TGTGCCAGCAGCTACACGAAAGAGACCCAGTACTTC
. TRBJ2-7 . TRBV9 CASSAPTSSYEQYF TGTGCCAGCAGCGCACCTACTAGCAGCTACGAGCAGTACTTC
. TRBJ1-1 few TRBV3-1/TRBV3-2 CASSQGPNTEAFF TGTGCCAGCAGCCAAGGTCCTAACACTGAAGCTTTCTTT
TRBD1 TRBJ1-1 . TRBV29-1 CSASFDRGTEAFF TGCAGCGCGTCCTTTGACAGGGGAACTGAAGCTTTCTTT
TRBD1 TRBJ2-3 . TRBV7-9 CASSLALLLTGGKDTQYF TGTGCCAGCAGCTTAGCGCTCCTCCTGACAGGGGGCAAAGATACGCAGTATTTT
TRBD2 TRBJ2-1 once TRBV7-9 CASSFRASGSRNEQFF TGTGCCAGCAGCTTTCGGGCTAGCGGGAGTCGAAATGAGCAGTTCTTC
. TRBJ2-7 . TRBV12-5 CASGPRRQGGYEQYF TGTGCTAGTGGTCCCCGTAGGCAGGGTGGTTACGAGCAGTACTTC
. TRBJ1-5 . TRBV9 CASSPGGGFFNQPQHF TGTGCCAGCAGCCCCGGGGGGGGGTTTTTCAATCAGCCCCAGCATTTT
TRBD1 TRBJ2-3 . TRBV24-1 CATQGESNAQYF TGTGCCACCCAGGGGGAGAGTAACGCGCAGTATTTT
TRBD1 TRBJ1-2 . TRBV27 CASSPGTGGQLNYGYTF TGTGCCAGCAGTCCGGGGACAGGGGGACAGCTTAACTATGGCTACACCTTC
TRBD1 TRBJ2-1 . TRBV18 CASSPPRGPGEQFF TGTGCCAGCTCACCACCCAGGGGGCCGGGTGAGCAGTTCTTC
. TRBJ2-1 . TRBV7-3 CASRLDSYNEQFF TGTGCCAGCAGACTAGACTCCTACAATGAGCAGTTCTTC
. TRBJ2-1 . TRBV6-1 CASSEAVRGSYNEQFF TGTGCCAGCAGTGAAGCAGTTAGGGGTTCCTACAATGAGCAGTTCTTC
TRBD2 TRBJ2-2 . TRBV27 CASSLSSRLAGIGGELFF TGTGCCAGCAGTTTATCGTCGAGGCTAGCGGGAATCGGCGGGGAGCTGTTTTTT
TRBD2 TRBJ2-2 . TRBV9 CASSVELADTGELFF TGTGCCAGCAGCGTAGAACTAGCGGACACCGGGGAGCTGTTTTTT
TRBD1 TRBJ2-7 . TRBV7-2 CASSDRDRGSYEQYF TGTGCCAGCAGCGACCGGGACAGGGGTTCCTACGAGCAGTACTTC
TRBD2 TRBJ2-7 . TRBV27 CASIGGGGGEQYF TGTGCCAGCATTGGGGGCGGCGGGGGGGAGCAGTACTTC
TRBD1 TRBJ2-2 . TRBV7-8 CASSFGDRGTGELFF TGTGCCAGCAGCTTCGGAGACAGGGGGACCGGGGAGCTGTTTTTT
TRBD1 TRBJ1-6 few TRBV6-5 CASSYGTGRYNSPLHF TGTGCCAGCAGTTACGGGACAGGCCGATATAATTCACCCCTCCACTTT
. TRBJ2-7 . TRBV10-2 CASSESSTYEQYF TGCGCCAGCAGTGAGTCGTCTACCTACGAGCAGTACTTC
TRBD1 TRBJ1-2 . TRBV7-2 CASSLAPGQAAYGYTF TGTGCCAGCAGCTTAGCCCCGGGACAGGCGGCCTATGGCTACACCTTC
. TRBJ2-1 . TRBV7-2 CASSLKVGGQFF TGTGCCAGCAGCTTAAAGGTGGGAGGGCAGTTCTTC
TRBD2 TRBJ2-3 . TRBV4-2 CASSQVSGTTDTQYF TGTGCCAGCAGCCAAGTTAGCGGGACCACAGATACGCAGTATTTT
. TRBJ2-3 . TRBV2 CASSRLGGTDTQYF TGTGCCAGCAGTCGACTAGGGGGCACAGATACGCAGTATTTT
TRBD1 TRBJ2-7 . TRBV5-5 CASSTGTDPDEQYF TGTGCCAGCAGCACGGGGACAGACCCCGACGAGCAGTACTTC
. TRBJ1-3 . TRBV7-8 CASSSGRAGSGNTIYF TGTGCCAGCAGCTCAGGACGGGCGGGCTCTGGAAACACCATATATTTT
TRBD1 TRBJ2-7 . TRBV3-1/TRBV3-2 CASSQGGQGLYEQYF TGTGCCAGCAGCCAAGGGGGACAGGGGTTGTACGAGCAGTACTTC
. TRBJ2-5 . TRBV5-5 CASSLRGGRQETQYF TGTGCCAGCAGCTTGCGAGGGGGTCGGCAAGAGACCCAGTACTTC
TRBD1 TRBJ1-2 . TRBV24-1 CATSEGTVNYGYTF TGTGCCACCAGTGAGGGGACAGTAAACTATGGCTACACCTTC